This T cell receptor beta chain was retrieved from a study of regulatory T cells in long-lasting Graves disease. Overall study findings and caveats: When disease was persistent, TRBV28, TRBJ1-2 and TRBJ2-5 were the favored segments. Among the persistent patients, some 2,900 public clonotypes were shared, more than the approximately 1,000 shared among new patients.

The authors built TCR beta libraries using iRepertoire HTBI primers and Arm-PCR of CDR3 regions. From the multiplex PCR reads, TCRdb called clonotypes with MiXCR, one entry per CDR3 protein. The data contain about 540,000 distinct CDR3 sequences, approximately 12% of them singletons. The CDR3 has 14 residues. V gave up 10 bases and J gave up 5 bases; unmatched junction bases: 11. Specified time point: newly diagnosed GD, antithyroid drugs for less than 3 months. There was RNA extracted from PBMCs, and the TCR library was made from it. Under American Thyroid Association guidelines, Graves' disease was diagnosed. For this clonotype: Its target is unknown. One base away lies a much larger clone, so this may be a sequencing read error.

The same specimen was also included in a second study, on T cells in Graves' hyperthyroidism and ophthalmopathy. That source adds: HTBI primers were employed in a first-round RT-PCR of the TCR CDR3.

Sample: peripheral blood mononuclear cells (PBMCs), taken at new diagnosis, from a patient treated with antithyroid drugs. This sequence joins TRBV12-3 or TRBV12-4 and TRBJ2-7; 10 bases are a match to TRBD2. This TCR was recovered from a man under 40 with Graves disease. The CDR3 spells CAIRTTSGTDEQYF. Written as DNA, the CDR3 is TGTGCCATCAGGACCACTAGCGGGACGGACGAGCAGTACTTC.